The clone carrying this T cell receptor (beta chain) was counted a few times. The data were obtained in a study of CD8+ T cells in alopecia areata. Looking at the study overall: Tofacitinib dosing lasted 6 to 18 months, which was then followed by 6 months off drug.

RNA was extracted and reverse transcribed into cDNA as the sequencing template. Assay used: immunoSEQ multiplex PCR; TCRdb lists only in-frame clones, some missing. Altogether about 210,000 clones are present, more than 45% being singletons, with the ten largest covering 1.6%. Regarding treatment: oral pan-JAK inhibitor, 5-10 mg twice daily. CDR3 length equals 14 residues. CDR1 is LGHNA and CDR2 is YSLEER in the germline V gene. The J segment lost 4 bases and the V segment lost 3 bases, leaving 5 bases of the junction unmatched. The rearrangement uses TRBV4-3 and TRBJ1-1; 7 nucleotides line up with TRBD1. The sequence was collected from a human donor with alopecia areata. Here the sequenced sample was CD4+ T cells sorted from blood, taken at week 4, from a patient treated with tofacitinib. This chain's CDR3 is CASSQAQGGTEAFF. The CDR3 coding sequence is TGCGCCAGCAGCCAGGCCCAGGGGGGCACTGAAGCTTTCTTT.